These 17 T cell receptor beta chains share one sample of origin, sequenced in a study of T cell responses to AZD1222 COVID-19 vaccine. The table came from immunoSEQ multiplex PCR; TCRdb's copy has only in-frame clones and leaves some out. This table has about 110,000 clones, 89% appearing once. The input for sequencing was peripheral blood, taken on day 0 of MenACWY control vaccination. The receptors were gathered from an adult in good health.

The J gene is TRBJ2-3, the V gene TRBV20-1; D not certain. The germline V and J ends were trimmed by 6 bases and 5 bases, with 9 bases remaining between them. The CDR3 runs 11 residues. Germline loops: CDR1 DFQATT, CDR2 SNEGSKA (reference sequence). The CDR3 protein is CSAILVDTQYF. CDR3 in DNA: TGCAGTGCAATCCTAGTAGATACGCAGTATTTT.

V usage is TRBV24-1 and J usage is TRBJ1-4, with D perhaps matching TRBD1 (5 bases). The CDR3 is 12 amino acids. Germline lookup yields CDR1 KGHDR and CDR2 SFDVKD. V lost 12 bases and J 6 bases, leaving 13 bases between the germline ends. The CDR3 region is CAVGTRDEKLFF. CDR3 bases: TGTGCCGTCGGGACTCGGGATGAAAAACTGTTTTTT.

The chain has TRBV5-5 and TRBJ2-5; D is possibly TRBD2 (7 bases). Germline V CDR1 and CDR2: SGHKS, YYEKEE (reference sequence). The V and J ends lost 0 bases and 4 bases respectively, with 16 bases between them. The CDR3 extends over 16 amino acids. The CDR3 sequence: CASSLGVTGGPETQYF. The CDR3 DNA reads as TGTGCCAGCAGCTTGGGGGTCACGGGGGGCCCAGAGACCCAGTACTTC.

This sequence joins TRBV18 and TRBJ2-3; a weak D match, TRBD1 (7 bases). This CDR3 comprises 14 residues. The V and J ends lost 3 bases and 7 bases respectively, with 14 bases between them. CDR1 is KGHSH, CDR2 LQKENI, per germline. CDR3 loop: CASSPSEGANTQYF. The CDR3 DNA is TGTGCCAGCTCACCCTCGGAGGGGGCGAATACGCAGTATTTT. The variable domain in full, completed from reference TRBV18 and TRBJ2-3, reads NAGVMQNPRHLVRRRGQEARLRCSPMKGHSHVYWYRQLPEEGLKFMVYLQKENIIDESGMPKERFSAEFPKEGPSILRIQQVVRGDSAAYFCASSPSEGANTQYFGPGTRLTVL.

The chain is built from TRBV4-2 and TRBJ1-3, with D maybe TRBD1 (6 bases). Looked up from germline, CDR1 is LGHNA and CDR2 is YNFKEQ. V was clipped by 4 bases and J by 0 bases, with 19 bases between them. The CDR3 is 18 amino acids. CDR3 bases: TGTGCCAGCAGCCTAAATAACCAGGGGACTATCTCTGGAAACACCATATATTTT. Amino acid sequence: CASSLNNQGTISGNTIYF.

This chain uses TRBV7-2 with TRBJ1-3; the D gene is possibly TRBD1 (6 bases). V was trimmed by 5 bases and J by 0 bases, leaving 11 bases between them. The germline gives CDR1 SGHTA, CDR2 FQGNSA. The CDR3 is made up of 15 amino acids. CDR3 nucleotides: TGTGCCAGCAGCATAGGACAGAGCTCTGGAAACACCATATATTTT. Translation: CASSIGQSSGNTIYF.

The chain joins TRBV4-1 to TRBJ1-2, with TRBD1 matching over 10 bases. The CDR3 contains 16 residues. The J segment lost 2 bases and the V segment lost 6 bases, leaving 9 bases of the junction unmatched. CDR1 MGHRA and CDR2 YSYEKL come from the germline V gene. The CDR3 spells CASREAPGQGNYGYTF. In DNA form, the CDR3 reads TGCGCCAGCAGGGAAGCTCCGGGACAGGGGAACTATGGCTACACCTTC.

The rearrangement joins TRBV27 to TRBJ2-7, with D possibly being TRBD2 (6 bases). The CDR3 loop spans 13 amino acids. Trimming left V 3 bases short and J 3 bases short, with 9 bases between. The germline gives CDR1 MNHEY, CDR2 SMNVEV (reference sequence). Here the CDR3 DNA reads TGTGCCAGCAGTTTGGTGACTAGCTACGAGCAGTACTTC. Protein sequence: CASSLVTSYEQYF.

The chain carries TRBV27 and TRBJ2-1; TRBD1 agrees at 8 bases. The CDR3 is 17 amino acids. V gave up 5 bases and J gave up 0 bases; unmatched junction bases: 9. Germline CDR1 MNHEY, CDR2 SMNVEV (reference sequence). CDR3 nucleotide sequence: TGTGCCAGCAGTGGAGGGACAGGTTCGAGCTCCTACAATGAGCAGTTCTTC. It encodes CASSGGTGSSSYNEQFF.

This clone was observed a single time. The chain uses TRBV30 and TRBJ1-3, with D uncertain. V lost 0 bases to trimming and J lost 0 bases, with 6 bases between them. The CDR3 has 14 residues. CDR1 and CDR2 from the germline V gene are GTSNPN and SVGIG (reference sequence). The chain's CDR3 is CAWSVASSGNTIYF. CDR3 in DNA: TGTGCCTGGAGTGTGGCCAGCTCTGGAAACACCATATATTTT.

The rearrangement joins TRBV21-1 to TRBJ1-1; the table names TRBD1, a call not compared with the DNA. TRBV21-1 constitutes a pseudogene. This CDR3 contains 12 residues. CDR3 nucleotides: TGTGCCAGCATACAGGTGAACACTGAAGCTTTCTTT. Amino acids: CASIQVNTEAFF.

The V and J genes are TRBV7-2 and TRBJ2-5, with 7 bases fitting TRBD2. This CDR3 spans 15 amino acids. The germline gives CDR1 SGHTA, CDR2 FQGNSA. V was pared by 2 bases and J by 7 bases, with 10 bases of the junction left unmatched. The chain's CDR3 is CASSLHPSGEMTQYF. CDR3 sequence (DNA): TGTGCCAGCAGCTTACATCCCAGCGGGGAGATGACCCAGTACTTC.

V gene TRBV7-2 combines with J gene TRBJ1-4; 7 bases agree with TRBD1. CDR1 is SGHTA and CDR2 is FQGNSA in the germline V gene. The CDR3 has 15 amino acids. V lost 5 bases to trimming and J lost 2 bases; unmatched junction nucleotides: 5. Written as DNA, the CDR3 is TGTGCCAGCAGCCCTAACAGGGGCACTAATGAAAAACTGTTTTTT. Encoded protein: CASSPNRGTNEKLFF. Combining the CDR3 with reference TRBV7-2 and TRBJ1-4 gives the whole variable domain GAGVSQSPSNKVTEKGKDVELRCDPISGHTALYWYRQSLGQGLEFLIYFQGNSAPDKSGLPSDRFSAERTGGSVSTLTIQRTQQEDSAVYLCASSPNRGTNEKLFFGSGTQLSVL.

The chain carries TRBV25-1 and TRBJ1-1, with D possibly matching TRBD1 (6 bases). CDR3 length: 16 residues. V was pared by 5 bases and J by 1 base, with 17 bases between. Germline V gene lookup returns CDR1 MGHDK and CDR2 SYGVNS. The CDR3 loop is CASSIKGGYGNTEAFF. Written as DNA, the CDR3 is TGTGCCAGCAGTATCAAAGGGGGGTATGGGAACACTGAAGCTTTCTTT.

V is TRBV12-3 or TRBV12-4 and J is TRBJ1-1; D not resolved. There are 13 residues in the CDR3. V lost 5 bases, J lost 11 bases, and 18 bases lay in between. CDR3 nucleotide sequence: TGTGCCAGCAGTCGCCTGGAGCGGAAAAGGGCTTTCTTT. Protein sequence: CASSRLERKRAFF.

V and J are TRBV6-2 or TRBV6-3 and TRBJ1-1; D unresolved. Trimming took 4 bases from V and 1 from J, leaving 7 bases between them. The germline CDR1 and CDR2 sequences are MNHEY and SVGEGT. This CDR3 comprises 13 residues. This chain's CDR3 is CASSFRANTEAFF. The CDR3 coding sequence is TGTGCCAGCAGTTTTAGGGCGAACACTGAAGCTTTCTTT.

CDR3 nucleotides: TGTGCCAGCAGCCACAGGGCGGAGGGGGGCTACACCTTC. Protein: CASSHRAEGGYTF. This chain joins TRBV3-1 (or the pseudogene TRBV3-2) and TRBJ1-2; possibly TRBD1 for D (5 bases). The CDR3 runs to 13 residues. Deletions cut 3 bases from V and 8 bases from J, with 13 bases between. In germline, CDR1 is LGHDT, CDR2 YNNKEL (reference sequence).